This T cell receptor (beta chain) emerged from a study of T cell responses to AZD1222 COVID-19 vaccine. The CDR3 is 15 amino acids. Germline V CDR1 and CDR2: LGHDT, YNNKEL (reference sequence). With 4 bases removed from V and 0 bases from J, the gap between germline ends came to 10 bases. Pooled in the analysis were second doses at about 4 or about 12 weeks. Here immunoSEQ multiplex PCR was the method, and the copy in TCRdb shows in-frame clones only, minus some. Of approximately 110,000 clones in the sample, about nine tenths were seen once. Study-wide results and limits: The donor group comprised mostly white British people and more females; the analysis possibly underestimated clonal diversity. Spike-specific TCR repertoires showed rising breadth and depth after two AZD1222 doses.

A remark on this clone: Its cognate antigen is unknown.

Sequences were derived from peripheral blood, sampled 28 days after the second AZD1222 dose. The J gene is TRBJ1-5, the V gene TRBV3-1 (or the pseudogene TRBV3-2); D gene ambiguous. The source is an adult who received the AZD1222 COVID-19 vaccine. CDR3 nucleotide sequence: TGTGCCAGCAGCCGGGGAGCCGATAGCAATCAGCCCCAGCATTTT. Encoded protein: CASSRGADSNQPQHF.